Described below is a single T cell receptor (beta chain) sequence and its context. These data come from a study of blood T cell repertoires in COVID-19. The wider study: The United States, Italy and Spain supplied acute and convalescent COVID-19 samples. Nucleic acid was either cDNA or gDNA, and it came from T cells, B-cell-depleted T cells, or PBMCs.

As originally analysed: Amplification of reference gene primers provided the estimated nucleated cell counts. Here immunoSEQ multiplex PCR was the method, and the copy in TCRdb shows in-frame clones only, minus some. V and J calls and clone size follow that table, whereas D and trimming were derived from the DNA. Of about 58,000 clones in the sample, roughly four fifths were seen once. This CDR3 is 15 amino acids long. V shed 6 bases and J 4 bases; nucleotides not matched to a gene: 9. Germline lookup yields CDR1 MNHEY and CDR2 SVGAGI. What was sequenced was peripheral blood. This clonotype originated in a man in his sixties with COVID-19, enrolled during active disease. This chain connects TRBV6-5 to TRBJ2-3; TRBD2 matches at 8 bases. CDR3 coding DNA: TGTGCCAGCAGCGCCGGGACTAGGAGTGCAGATACGCAGTATTTT. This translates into CASSAGTRSADTQYF.